This is a list of T cell receptor beta chains from one sample in a study. TCRdb recomputed calls from the 5' RACE reads with MiXCR, one row per CDR3 protein. The sample carries about 54,000 distinct CDR3 sequences, 15% to 20% recorded once. The material sequenced was naive CD4+ T cells sorted from blood. Receptors originate from a female donor with breast cancer. CDR3s include the opening cysteine and the closing phenylalanine or tryptophan. A D gene is named only where the DNA matches it firmly. Part of the rows lack a size; the others show once, few, many or a class for expanded clones.

TRBJ1-1 | TRBV7-9 | few | - | TGTGCCAGCAGCCCACGGGCAGGGAGGACTGAAGCTTTCTTT | CASSPRAGRTEAFF
TRBJ2-3 | TRBV6-5 | - | - | TGTGCCAGCAGTTACTCTGTGACAGATCAATCAGATACGCAGTATTTT | CASSYSVTDQSDTQYF
TRBJ2-1 | TRBV19 | few | - | TGTGCCAGTAGTCGCACTAGTCCCGTCAATGAGCAGTTCTTC | CASSRTSPVNEQFF
TRBJ2-7 | TRBV10-3 | - | - | TGTGCCAGCAGTGAGTCGAGTGGGAGTGGGCCTTACGAGCAGTACTTC | CASSESSGSGPYEQYF
TRBJ2-2 | TRBV7-6 | - | TRBD2 | TGTGCCAGCAGCTTAGGAGCGGGAGGAAACACCGGGGAGCTGTTTTTT | CASSLGAGGNTGELFF
TRBJ1-2 | TRBV3-1 | few | - | TGTGCCAGCAGCCAAGATATGGGATCGGGTGGCTACACCTTC | CASSQDMGSGGYTF
TRBJ1-1 | TRBV9 | many | - | TGTGCCAGCAGCGCTTCGGGTCAACGAAACACTGAAGCTTTCTTT | CASSASGQRNTEAFF
TRBJ2-7 | TRBV5-1 | - | - | TGCGCCAGCAGCTTCTTGGGGATCAGAGGAAGGGACGAGCAGTACTTC | CASSFLGIRGRDEQYF
TRBJ2-5 | TRBV29-1 | many | - | TGCAGCGTCGACAGTAGTGAGACCCAGTACTTC | CSVDSSETQYF
TRBJ2-7 | TRBV7-8 | once | TRBD1 | TGTGCCAGTAGCTTATTAGGGACAGGGTCGCACGAGCAGTACTTC | CASSLLGTGSHEQYF
TRBJ2-7 | TRBV4-1 | few | TRBD2 | TGCGCCAGCAGCCAGACGGGAGGGCCGATATACGAGCAGTACTTC | CASSQTGGPIYEQYF
TRBJ2-3 | TRBV20-1 | - | TRBD2 | TGCAGTGCCCCGGGACTAGCGGGGGGGCGATCAGATACGCAGTATTTT | CSAPGLAGGRSDTQYF
TRBJ2-7 | TRBV28 | few | - | TGTGCCAGCAGCCTGTACCAGGGGGGTGCCTACGAGCAGTACTTC | CASSLYQGGAYEQYF
TRBJ1-2 | TRBV4-3 | few | - | TGCGCCAGCAGCCAAGAGTGGGGAAGTGACTATGGCTACACCTTC | CASSQEWGSDYGYTF
TRBJ1-2 | TRBV7-2 | - | TRBD1 | TGTGCCAGCAGCTACGACAGGGGCGGGTATGACTACACCTTC | CASSYDRGGYDYTF
TRBJ2-2 | TRBV7-2 | many | - | TGTGCCAGCAGCCAAGTAGTCGGGCCTGGCGGGGAGCTGTTTTTT | CASSQVVGPGGELFF
TRBJ2-3 | TRBV20-1 | few | TRBD2 | TGCAGTGCGCCCCCCCTGGGGACTAGCGGCACAGATACGCAGTATTTT | CSAPPLGTSGTDTQYF
TRBJ1-2 | TRBV29-1 | few | - | TGCAGCGTCCACATGATACGGTCCCGGGAAGGCTACACCTTC | CSVHMIRSREGYTF
TRBJ2-7 | TRBV20-1 | many | - | TGCAGTGCTAGAGGGAGGCCCACCTCCTACGAGCAGTACTTC | CSARGRPTSYEQYF
TRBJ2-3 | TRBV18 | - | TRBD2 | TGTGCCAGCTCACCCACTAGCGGGAGTGCTAGCACAGATACGCAGTATTTT | CASSPTSGSASTDTQYF
TRBJ1-1 | TRBV7-6 | few | TRBD1 | TGTGCCAGCAGCACAAACAGGGGAAACACTGAAGCTTTCTTT | CASSTNRGNTEAFF
TRBJ1-1 | TRBV7-2 | few | - | TGTGCCAGCAGTCCGAGACGGGGAGGCACTGAAGCTTTCTTT | CASSPRRGGTEAFF
TRBJ2-1 | TRBV5-1 | many | - | TGCGCCAGCAGCCCGGACTACCGCAGGAATGAGCAGTTCTTC | CASSPDYRRNEQFF
TRBJ2-7 | TRBV5-5 | - | TRBD1 | TGTGCCAGCAGCTACGACAGGGCCTCCTACGAGCAGTACTTC | CASSYDRASYEQYF
TRBJ2-7 | TRBV28 | - | TRBD1 | TGTGCCAGCAGTTTATCCGGGACAGGGTCTGTCGAGCAGTACTTC | CASSLSGTGSVEQYF